These 17 T cell receptor beta chains originate from one sample sequenced in a study of cytomegalovirus exposure and HLA in healthy donors. Primers: 60 Vbeta forward and 13 Jbeta reverse. Produced via immunoSEQ multiplex PCR; TCRdb's table is partial and in-frame only. This sample has nearly 200,000 clones; around 79% occur once, and the top ten carry 0.39%. The sample comprised PBMCs. These receptors were taken from a male donor in good health and CMV-seropositive.

Concerning this clone: One junction end does not reproduce the germline sequence, and a read error may be involved. CDR3 loop: CSSSSTLLAGVHNEQFF. The CDR3 nucleotides are TGTTCCAGCAGCTCTACTCTTCTAGCGGGCGTGCACAATGAGCAGTTCTTC. The chain uses TRBV7-9 and TRBJ2-1; 8 bases match TRBD2. The germline gives CDR1 SEHNR, CDR2 FQNEAQ (reference sequence). The CDR3 has 17 residues.

This clone was observed once. The chain has TRBV19 and TRBJ2-7; 7 positions match TRBD1. V lost 5 bases and J lost 2; bases outside the gene matches: 9. Germline V CDR1 and CDR2: LNHDA, SQIVND (reference sequence). This CDR3 has 15 amino acids. CDR3 in amino acids: CASSSIDRVPYEQYF. The CDR3, as DNA: TGTGCCAGTAGTTCTATCGACAGGGTGCCCTACGAGCAGTACTTC.

This clone was seen more than once but under ten times. The V and J genes are TRBV15 and TRBJ1-4; D may be TRBD1 (5 bases). The CDR3 has 15 amino acids. The V end was cut by 0 bases, the J end by 8 bases, with 13 bases between. Germline V gene sequence: CDR1 LNHNV, CDR2 YYDKDF (reference sequence). As DNA, the CDR3 is TGTGCCACCAGCAGAGATCGCAGGGTCCGAGAAAAACTGTTTTTT. It translates to CATSRDRRVREKLFF.

This chain joins TRBV7-3 and TRBJ2-7; 11 positions agree with TRBD2. The junction had 6 bases not matched to a gene; V was cut back by 2 bases and J by 9 bases. CDR1 and CDR2 from the germline V gene are SGHTA and FQGTGA. This CDR3 is built from 14 residues. CDR3 protein: CASSLLAGGSVQYF. In DNA form, the CDR3 reads TGTGCCAGCAGCTTACTAGCGGGGGGCTCGGTGCAGTACTTC.

The chain employs TRBV7-3 and TRBJ2-1, with 11 positions matching TRBD2. The trim removed 3 bases at V and 4 bases at J, leaving 5 bases unmatched. The CDR3 has 16 amino acids. Germline lookup yields CDR1 SGHTA and CDR2 FQGTGA. The CDR3 bases are TGTGCCAGCAGCTTTCTAGCGGGAGGCAAGTACAATGAGCAGTTCTTC. This translates into CASSFLAGGKYNEQFF.

This chain joins TRBV7-3 and TRBJ2-7; 10 bases match TRBD2. The ends lost 5 bases at V and 1 base at J; junction bases unmatched: 2. The CDR3 is 14 amino acids. Per the germline V gene, CDR1 is SGHTA and CDR2 is FQGTGA. Here the CDR3 reads CASSPTSGSYEQYF. For the CDR3, the DNA is TGTGCCAGCAGCCCGACTAGCGGGTCCTACGAGCAGTACTTC.

The CDR3 here is CASSFSDSSYNEQFF. The CDR3 DNA follows: TGCGCCAGCAGCTTTTCCGATAGCTCCTACAATGAGCAGTTCTTC. The chain is built from TRBV5-1 and TRBJ2-1, with unresolved D. The CDR3 has 15 residues. Trimming took 2 bases from V and 0 from J, leaving 9 bases between them. Germline assignment: CDR1 SGHRS and CDR2 YFSETQ.

The chain couples TRBV28 to TRBJ2-1, with TRBD2 matching over 9 bases. The germline V gene encodes CDR1 MDHEN and CDR2 SYDVKM. This CDR3 has 15 residues. Germline trimming cut 8 bases from V and 8 bases from J; bases unmatched to any gene: 13. The CDR3 protein is CASRNLAGGPYEQFF. CDR3 sequence (DNA): TGTGCCAGCCGAAATCTGGCGGGAGGGCCCTATGAGCAGTTCTTC.

The rearrangement joins TRBV20-1 to TRBJ2-7; a weak D match, TRBD1 (5 bases). This CDR3 comprises 11 residues. V gave up 4 bases and J gave up 5 bases, with 9 bases separating them. Germline loops: CDR1 DFQATT, CDR2 SNEGSKA (reference sequence). CDR3 sequence (DNA): TGCAGTGCTATATTCAGGGACGAGCAGTACTTC. Its translation: CSAIFRDEQYF.

This clone was seen just once. J is TRBJ2-1 and V is TRBV7-9; weak D call: TRBD2 (5 bases). Germline V CDR1 and CDR2: SEHNR, FQNEAQ (reference sequence). V was shortened by 2 bases and J by 5 bases, with 13 bases between the two germline ends. This CDR3 has 15 residues. CDR3 amino acids: CASSLTYSVHNEQFF. The DNA of the CDR3 is TGTGCCAGCAGCTTAACGTATAGCGTACACAATGAGCAGTTCTTC.

The chain employs TRBV4-2 and TRBJ2-4, with D unclear. The CDR3 runs 16 residues. Trimming took off 3 bases at V and 0 bases at J, with 12 bases between the two ends. The V gene's germline CDR1 is LGHNA and CDR2 YNFKEQ. The CDR3 spells CASSQVNAGAKNIQYF. CDR3 nucleotides: TGTGCCAGCAGCCAGGTAAACGCAGGAGCCAAAAACATTCAGTACTTC.

This clone was recorded a few times. The genes are TRBV4-2 and TRBJ1-4, with 9 nucleotides matching TRBD1. Germline assignment: CDR1 LGHNA and CDR2 YNFKEQ. Unmatched junction bases numbered 6, after V lost 5 bases and J lost 5 bases. The CDR3 runs to 15 residues. The CDR3 here is CASSGPGTGNEKLFF. The CDR3 DNA reads TGTGCCAGCAGCGGACCCGGGACAGGGAATGAAAAACTGTTTTTT.

J is TRBJ1-5 and V is TRBV6-1; D possibly corresponds to TRBD1 (6 bases). The CDR3 contains 13 residues. Germline V gene data show CDR1 as MNHNS and CDR2 as SASEGT. Between the trimmed V and J ends, which lost 6 bases and 7 bases, there was a span of 13 bases. DNA of the CDR3: TGTGCCAGCAGGAACAGGGTTGGGCAGCCCCAGCATTTT. This translates into CASRNRVGQPQHF.

This clone was picked up one time. The chain joins TRBV11-2 to TRBJ2-1; 9 bases are shared with TRBD2. The CDR3 has 18 residues. With V trimmed by 1 base and J by 0 bases, 7 bases remained unmatched. CDR1 is SGHAT, CDR2 FQNNGV, per germline. The CDR3 nucleotides are TGTGCCAGCAGCTTAGGGAGCGGGGGGCTACTCTCCTACAATGAGCAGTTCTTC. It encodes CASSLGSGGLLSYNEQFF. Combining the CDR3 with reference TRBV11-2 and TRBJ2-1 gives the whole variable domain EAGVAQSPRYKIIEKRQSVAFWCNPISGHATLYWYQQILGQGPKLLIQFQNNGVVDDSQLPKDRFSAERLKGVDSTLKIQPAKLEDSAVYLCASSLGSGGLLSYNEQFFGPGTRLTVL.

This clone occurred once. The genes are TRBV7-9 and TRBJ2-2, with D possibly matching TRBD1 (6 bases). V dropped 0 bases and J dropped 7 bases, with 6 bases sitting between them. The CDR3 runs to 13 residues. Germline V gene lookup returns CDR1 SEHNR and CDR2 FQNEAQ (reference sequence). This chain's CDR3 is CASSLAGGGELFF. The CDR3 DNA reads as TGTGCCAGCAGCTTAGCAGGGGGCGGGGAGCTGTTTTTT. The variable domain in full, with the rest retrieved from reference TRBV7-9 and TRBJ2-2, is DTGVSQNPRHKITKRGQNVTFRCDPISEHNRLYWYRQTLGQGPEFLTYFQNEAQLEKSRLLSDRFSAERPKGSFSTLEIQRTEQGDSAMYLCASSLAGGGELFFGEGSRLTVL.

This clone was seen a few times. Additional DNA sequences in this sample encode the identical CDR3. The chain is built from TRBV7-2 and TRBJ2-4, with D unclear. Per the germline V gene, CDR1 is SGHTA and CDR2 is FQGNSA. V lost 4 bases, J lost 3 bases, and 7 bases lay in between. The CDR3 has 13 amino acids. In DNA form, the CDR3 reads TGTGCCAGCAGCTACTACGACAAAAACATTCAGTACTTC. It encodes CASSYYDKNIQYF.

The chain links TRBV7-6 to TRBJ1-1; no clear D gene. Germline V gene data show CDR1 as SGHVS and CDR2 as FNYEAQ. The CDR3 is 12 amino acids. V lost 5 bases to trimming and J lost 5 bases, with 9 bases between them. Here the CDR3 DNA reads TGTGCCAGCAGCCCACAGCCTACTGAAGCTTTCTTT. Its protein is CASSPQPTEAFF.